This record concerns one TCR beta chain sequence. The V segment lost 5 bases and the J segment 5 bases; nucleotides outside the gene matches: 20. The CDR3 has 18 amino acids. Germline V gene data show CDR1 as LNHDA and CDR2 as SQIVND (reference sequence). The entry originates in a study of blood T cell repertoires in COVID-19. The age range of participants was 18 to 89 years, with residence in about 25 US areas. Grouping used clinical history reported by participants in a survey and questionnaire. Before being deemed recovered, Cohort 3 donors had two negative PCRs, clearance, or symptom resolution. The method was immunoSEQ multiplex PCR; TCRdb's version includes in-frame clones alone and lacks a portion of them. The repertoire consists of about 320,000 clones, with about 89% occurring once and the leading ten covering over 4%.

The sequence came from a man aged 55 to 70 who had recovered from COVID-19. The sample consisted of PBMCs or T cells enriched from blood (not recorded which). This rearrangement joins TRBV19 to TRBJ2-7; 8 positions agree with TRBD2. The CDR3, as DNA: TGTGCCAGTAGTCTGGCCCCCCCTGGGACTAGTAGGATCAACGAGCAGTACTTC. Translated, it gives CASSLAPPGTSRINEQYF.